The text below deals with one T cell receptor (beta chain). The antigen is unknown. The sample comes from a study of blood T cells in healthy people across ages. The study's findings and limits: The percentage of naive T cells correlated strongly with TCR beta diversity. Estimated diversity across one million T cells was deemed an underestimate.

A second PCR, run for about 6 to 11 cycles, used a sample-barcoded 5' primer plus a J-beta primer mix. TCRdb fed the 5' RACE reads into MiXCR, producing one record per CDR3 protein. The sample consists of 1.5 million to 2 million distinct CDR3 sequences, around 35% of them appearing once. J gave up 0 bases and V 5 bases, and 11 bases lay outside the gene matches. The CDR3 contains 17 residues. CDR1 and CDR2 (germline): MNHEY, SMNVEV (reference sequence). The sample was blood. The TCR comes from a woman in her 30s in good health. The rearrangement links TRBV27 to TRBJ2-7; 9 bases are shared with TRBD1. The CDR3 is CASSHGTGFDVSYEQYF. DNA of the CDR3: TGTGCCAGCAGTCACGGGACAGGGTTCGATGTCTCCTACGAGCAGTACTTC.